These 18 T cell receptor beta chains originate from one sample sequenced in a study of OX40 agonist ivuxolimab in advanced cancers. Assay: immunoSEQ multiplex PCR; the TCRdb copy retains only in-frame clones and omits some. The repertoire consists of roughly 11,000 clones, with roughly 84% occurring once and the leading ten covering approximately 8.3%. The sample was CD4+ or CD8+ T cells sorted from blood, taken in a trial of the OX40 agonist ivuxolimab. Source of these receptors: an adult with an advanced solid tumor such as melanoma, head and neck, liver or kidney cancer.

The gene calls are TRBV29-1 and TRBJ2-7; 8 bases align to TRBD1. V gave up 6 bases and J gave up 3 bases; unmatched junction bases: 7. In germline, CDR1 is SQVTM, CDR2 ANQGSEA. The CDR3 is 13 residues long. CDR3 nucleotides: TGCAGCGTCCGGACAGGGTTGGACTACGAGCAGTACTTC. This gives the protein CSVRTGLDYEQYF.

The CDR3 DNA follows: TGTGCCAGCAGCCAAGTTCAGGGGCCGGACGAGCAGTACTTC. Amino acids: CASSQVQGPDEQYF. This sequence joins TRBV4-2 and TRBJ2-7, with D possibly matching TRBD1 (6 bases). Germline lookup yields CDR1 LGHNA and CDR2 YNFKEQ. V lost 1 base and J lost 5, with 12 bases in between. This CDR3 contains 14 residues.

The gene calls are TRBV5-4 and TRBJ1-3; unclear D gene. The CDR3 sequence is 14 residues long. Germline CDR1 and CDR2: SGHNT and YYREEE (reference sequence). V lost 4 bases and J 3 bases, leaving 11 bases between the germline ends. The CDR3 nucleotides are TGTGCCAGCAGCCCGGCAACCAGTGGAAACACCATATATTTT. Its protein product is CASSPATSGNTIYF.

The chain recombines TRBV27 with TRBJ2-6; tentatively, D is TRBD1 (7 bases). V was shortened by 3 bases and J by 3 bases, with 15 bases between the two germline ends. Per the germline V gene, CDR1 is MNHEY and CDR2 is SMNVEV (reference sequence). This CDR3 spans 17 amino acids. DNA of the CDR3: TGTGCCAGCAGTTTCGGCAGGGGGGTAGGTGGGGCCAACGTCCTGACTTTC. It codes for CASSFGRGVGGANVLTF.

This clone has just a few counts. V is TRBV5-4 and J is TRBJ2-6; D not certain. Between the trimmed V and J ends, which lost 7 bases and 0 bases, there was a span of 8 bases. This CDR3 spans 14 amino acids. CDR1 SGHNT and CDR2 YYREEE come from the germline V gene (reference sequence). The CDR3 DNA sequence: TGTGCCAGCGGCACAGTCTCTGGGGCCAACGTCCTGACTTTC. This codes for CASGTVSGANVLTF. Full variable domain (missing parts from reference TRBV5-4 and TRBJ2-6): ETGVTQSPTHLIKTRGQQVTLRCSSQSGHNTVSWYQQALGQGPQFIFQYYREEENGRGNFPPRFSGLQFPNYSSELNVNALELDDSALYLCASGTVSGANVLTFGAGSRLTVL.

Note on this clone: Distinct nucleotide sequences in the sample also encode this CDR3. The CDR3 protein is CASSYPGNTEAFF. DNA for the CDR3: TGTGCCAGCAGTTACCCAGGGAACACTGAAGCTTTCTTT. The chain is built from TRBV6-5 and TRBJ1-1; D is ambiguous. Trimming removed 2 bases at V and 1 base at J, with 5 bases between. This CDR3 region has 13 residues. Germline CDR1 reads MNHEY; CDR2 reads SVGAGI.

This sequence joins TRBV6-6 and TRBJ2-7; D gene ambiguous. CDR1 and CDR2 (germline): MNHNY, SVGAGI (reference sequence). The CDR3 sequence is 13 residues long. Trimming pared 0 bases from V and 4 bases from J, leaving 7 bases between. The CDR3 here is CASSYSTQYEQYF. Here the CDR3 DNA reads TGTGCCAGCAGTTACTCGACCCAATACGAGCAGTACTTC.

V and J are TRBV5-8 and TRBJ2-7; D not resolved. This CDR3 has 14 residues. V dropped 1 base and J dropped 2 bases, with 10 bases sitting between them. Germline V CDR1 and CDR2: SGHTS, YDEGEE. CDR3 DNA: TGTGCCAGCAGCTTGAACCCTATGGCCTACGAGCAGTACTTC. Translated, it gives CASSLNPMAYEQYF.

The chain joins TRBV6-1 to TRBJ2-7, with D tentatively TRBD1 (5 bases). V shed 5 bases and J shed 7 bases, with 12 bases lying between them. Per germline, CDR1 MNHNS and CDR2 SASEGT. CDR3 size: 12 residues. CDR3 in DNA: TGTGCCAGCAGTCTTGGGGCCTCGGAGCAGTACTTC. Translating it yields CASSLGASEQYF.

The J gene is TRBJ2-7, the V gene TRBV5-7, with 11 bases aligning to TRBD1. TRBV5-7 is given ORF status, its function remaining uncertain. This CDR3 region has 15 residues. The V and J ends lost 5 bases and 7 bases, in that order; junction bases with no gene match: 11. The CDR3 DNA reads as TGTGCCAGCAGTTGGACCGGGACAGGGGGGGGTGAGCAGTACTTC. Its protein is CASSWTGTGGGEQYF.

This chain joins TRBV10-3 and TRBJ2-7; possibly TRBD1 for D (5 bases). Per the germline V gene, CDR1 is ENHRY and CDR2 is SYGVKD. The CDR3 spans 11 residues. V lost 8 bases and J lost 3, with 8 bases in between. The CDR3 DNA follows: TGTGCCATCGGGGCCGGCTACGAGCAGTACTTC. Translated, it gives CAIGAGYEQYF.

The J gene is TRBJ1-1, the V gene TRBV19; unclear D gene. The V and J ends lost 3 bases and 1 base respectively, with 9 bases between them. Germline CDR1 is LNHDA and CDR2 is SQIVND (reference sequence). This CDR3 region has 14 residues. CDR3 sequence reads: CASSIRQENTEAFF. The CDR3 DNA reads TGTGCCAGTAGTATTCGGCAGGAGAACACTGAAGCTTTCTTT.

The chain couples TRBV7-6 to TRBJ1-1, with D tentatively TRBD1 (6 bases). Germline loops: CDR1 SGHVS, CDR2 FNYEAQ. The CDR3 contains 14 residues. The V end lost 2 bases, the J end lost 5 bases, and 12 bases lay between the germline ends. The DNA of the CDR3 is TGTGCCAGCAGCTTATTAGGGGGAGGAACTGAAGCTTTCTTT. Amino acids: CASSLLGGGTEAFF.

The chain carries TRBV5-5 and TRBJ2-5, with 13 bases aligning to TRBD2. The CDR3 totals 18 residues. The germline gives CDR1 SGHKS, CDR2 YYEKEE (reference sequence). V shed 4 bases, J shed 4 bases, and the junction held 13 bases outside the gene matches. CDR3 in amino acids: CASSLGLAGAPGGETQYF. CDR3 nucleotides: TGTGCCAGCAGCCTTGGACTAGCGGGGGCCCCAGGGGGAGAGACCCAGTACTTC.

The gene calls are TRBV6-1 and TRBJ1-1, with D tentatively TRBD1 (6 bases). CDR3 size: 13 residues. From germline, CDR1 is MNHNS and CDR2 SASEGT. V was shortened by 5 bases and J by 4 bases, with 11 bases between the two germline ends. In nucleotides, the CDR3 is TGTGCCAGCAGTAGCGACAGGAGCACTGAAGCTTTCTTT. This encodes CASSSDRSTEAFF.

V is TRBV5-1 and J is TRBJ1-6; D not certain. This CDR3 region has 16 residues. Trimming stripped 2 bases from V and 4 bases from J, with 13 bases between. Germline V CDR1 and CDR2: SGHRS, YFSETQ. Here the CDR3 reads CASSLGGPYYNSPLHF. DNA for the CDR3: TGCGCCAGCAGCTTAGGAGGGCCTTATTATAATTCACCCCTCCACTTT.

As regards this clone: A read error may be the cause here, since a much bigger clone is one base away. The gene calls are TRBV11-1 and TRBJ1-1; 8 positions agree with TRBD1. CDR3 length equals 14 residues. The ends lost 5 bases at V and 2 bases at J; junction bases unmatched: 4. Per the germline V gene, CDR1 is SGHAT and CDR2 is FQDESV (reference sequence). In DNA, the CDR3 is TGTGCCAGCAGCGTGGCAGGGGGCAACACTGAAGCTTTCTTT. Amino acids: CASSVAGGNTEAFF. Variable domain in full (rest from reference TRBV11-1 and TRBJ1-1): EAEVAQSPRYKITEKSQAVAFWCDPISGHATLYWYRQILGQGPELLVQFQDESVVDDSQLPKDRFSAERLKGVDSTLKIQPAELGDSAMYLCASSVAGGNTEAFFGQGTRLTVV.

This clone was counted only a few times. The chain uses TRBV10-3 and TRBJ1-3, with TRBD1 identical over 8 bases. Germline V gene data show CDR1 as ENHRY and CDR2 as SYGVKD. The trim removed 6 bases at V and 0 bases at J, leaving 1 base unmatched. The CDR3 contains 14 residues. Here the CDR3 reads CAIRDRGSGNTIYF. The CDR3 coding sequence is TGTGCCATCAGAGACAGGGGCTCTGGAAACACCATATATTTT.